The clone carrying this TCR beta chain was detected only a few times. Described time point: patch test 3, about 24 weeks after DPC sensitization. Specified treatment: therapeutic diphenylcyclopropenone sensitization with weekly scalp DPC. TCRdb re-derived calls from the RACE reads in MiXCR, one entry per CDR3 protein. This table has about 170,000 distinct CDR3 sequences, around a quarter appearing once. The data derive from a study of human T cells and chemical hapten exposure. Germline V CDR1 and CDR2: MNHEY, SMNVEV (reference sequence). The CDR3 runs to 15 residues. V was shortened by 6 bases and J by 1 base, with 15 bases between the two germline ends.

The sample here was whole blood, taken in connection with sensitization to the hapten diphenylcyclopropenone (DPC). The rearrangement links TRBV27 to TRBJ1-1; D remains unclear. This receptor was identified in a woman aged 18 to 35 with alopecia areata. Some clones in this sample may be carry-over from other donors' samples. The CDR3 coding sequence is TGTGCCAGCAGCAGCATCGACTCAAAGAACACTGAAGCTTTCTTT. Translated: CASSSIDSKNTEAFF.